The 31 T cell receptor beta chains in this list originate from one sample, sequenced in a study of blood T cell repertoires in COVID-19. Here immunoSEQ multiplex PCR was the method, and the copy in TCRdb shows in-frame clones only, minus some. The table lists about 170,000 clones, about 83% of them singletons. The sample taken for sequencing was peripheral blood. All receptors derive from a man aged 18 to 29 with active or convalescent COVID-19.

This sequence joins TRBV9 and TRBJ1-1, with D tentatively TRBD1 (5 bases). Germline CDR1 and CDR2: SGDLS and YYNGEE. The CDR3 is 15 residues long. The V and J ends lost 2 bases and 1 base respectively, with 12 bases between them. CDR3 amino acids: CASSVFQDKNTEAFF. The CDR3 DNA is TGTGCCAGCAGCGTCTTTCAGGACAAGAACACTGAAGCTTTCTTT.

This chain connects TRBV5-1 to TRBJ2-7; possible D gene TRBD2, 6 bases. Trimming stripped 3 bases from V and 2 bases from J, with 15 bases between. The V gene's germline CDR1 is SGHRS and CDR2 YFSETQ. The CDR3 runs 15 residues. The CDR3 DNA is TGCGCCAGCAGCTCTGGAGGGTTGGGTGCCTACGAGCAGTACGTC. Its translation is CASSSGGLGAYEQYV.

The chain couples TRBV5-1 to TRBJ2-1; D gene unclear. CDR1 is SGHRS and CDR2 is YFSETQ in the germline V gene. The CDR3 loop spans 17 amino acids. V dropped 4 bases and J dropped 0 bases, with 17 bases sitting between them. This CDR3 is CASSETGGASSYNEQFF. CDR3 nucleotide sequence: TGCGCCAGCAGCGAGACGGGTGGCGCGAGCTCCTACAATGAGCAGTTCTTC.

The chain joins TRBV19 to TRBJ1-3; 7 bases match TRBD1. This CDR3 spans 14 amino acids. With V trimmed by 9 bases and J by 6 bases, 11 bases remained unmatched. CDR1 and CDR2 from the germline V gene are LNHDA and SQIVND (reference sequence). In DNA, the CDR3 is TGTGCCAGCATCCCATACAGGGGAGTAAACACCATATATTTT. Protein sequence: CASIPYRGVNTIYF.

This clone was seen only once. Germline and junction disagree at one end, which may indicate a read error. CDR3 DNA: TGTGCTAGCAGCAAAGACAACTTGAACACCGGGGAGCTGTTTTTT. Protein product: CASSKDNLNTGELFF. The chain recombines TRBV7-7 with TRBJ2-2; D is unresolved. Germline V gene data show CDR1 as SSHAT and CDR2 as FNYEAQ (reference sequence). There are 15 residues in the CDR3.

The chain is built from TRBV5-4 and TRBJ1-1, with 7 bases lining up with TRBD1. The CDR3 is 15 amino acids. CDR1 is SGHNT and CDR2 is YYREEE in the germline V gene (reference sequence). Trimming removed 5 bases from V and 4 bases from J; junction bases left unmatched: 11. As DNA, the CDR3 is TGTGCCAGCAGTCCGCCAGGACAGGCCGGCACTGAAGCTTTCTTT. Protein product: CASSPPGQAGTEAFF. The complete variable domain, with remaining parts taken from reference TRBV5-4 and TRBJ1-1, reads ETGVTQSPTHLIKTRGQQVTLRCSSQSGHNTVSWYQQALGQGPQFIFQYYREEENGRGNFPPRFSGLQFPNYSSELNVNALELDDSALYLCASSPPGQAGTEAFFGQGTRLTVV.

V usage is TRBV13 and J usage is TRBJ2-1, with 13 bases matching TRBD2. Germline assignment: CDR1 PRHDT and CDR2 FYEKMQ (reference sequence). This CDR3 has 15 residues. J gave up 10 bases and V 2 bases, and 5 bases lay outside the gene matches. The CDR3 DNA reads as TGTGCCAGCAGCTTAAAGGGACTAGCGGGGAAAGAGCAGTTCTTC. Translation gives CASSLKGLAGKEQFF.

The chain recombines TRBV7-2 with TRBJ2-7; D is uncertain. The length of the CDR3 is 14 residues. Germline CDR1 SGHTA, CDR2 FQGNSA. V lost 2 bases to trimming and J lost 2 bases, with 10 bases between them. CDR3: CASSLQQNTYEQYF. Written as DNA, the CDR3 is TGTGCCAGCAGCTTACAACAAAATACCTACGAGCAGTACTTC.

CDR3 sequence reads: CASSLGGQVEAFF. The CDR3 bases are TGTGCCAGCAGCTTAGGGGGGCAGGTAGAAGCTTTCTTT. The chain uses TRBV11-3 and TRBJ1-1; D is perhaps TRBD1 (6 bases). The CDR3 has 13 amino acids. The germline CDR1 and CDR2 sequences are SGHNT and YENEEA. The V and J ends lost 1 base and 8 bases respectively, with 11 bases between them.

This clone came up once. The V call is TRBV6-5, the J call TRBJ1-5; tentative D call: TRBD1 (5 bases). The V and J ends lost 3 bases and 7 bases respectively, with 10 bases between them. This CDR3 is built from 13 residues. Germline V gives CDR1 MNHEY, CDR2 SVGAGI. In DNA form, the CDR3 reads TGTGCCAGCAGTTATCAGGGAGGCCAGCCCCAGCATTTT. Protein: CASSYQGGQPQHF.

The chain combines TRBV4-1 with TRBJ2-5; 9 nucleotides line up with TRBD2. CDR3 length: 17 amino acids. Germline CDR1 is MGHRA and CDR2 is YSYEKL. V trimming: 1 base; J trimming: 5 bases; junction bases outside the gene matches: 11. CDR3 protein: CASSQGGGGAVGETQYF. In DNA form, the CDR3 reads TGCGCCAGCAGCCAAGGTGGCGGGGGGGCGGTAGGGGAGACCCAGTACTTC.

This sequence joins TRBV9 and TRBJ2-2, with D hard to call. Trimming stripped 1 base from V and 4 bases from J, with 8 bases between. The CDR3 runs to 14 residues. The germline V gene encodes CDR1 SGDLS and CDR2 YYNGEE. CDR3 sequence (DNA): TGTGCCAGCAGCGTATTATCAGGCACCGGGGAGCTGTTTTTT. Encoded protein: CASSVLSGTGELFF.

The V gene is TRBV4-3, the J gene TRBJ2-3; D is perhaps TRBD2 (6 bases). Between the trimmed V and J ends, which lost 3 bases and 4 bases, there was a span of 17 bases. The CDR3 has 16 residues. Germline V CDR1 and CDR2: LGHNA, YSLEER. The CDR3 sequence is CASSQEGLGDSDTQYF. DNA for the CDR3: TGCGCCAGCAGCCAGGAGGGACTCGGAGATTCAGATACGCAGTATTTT.

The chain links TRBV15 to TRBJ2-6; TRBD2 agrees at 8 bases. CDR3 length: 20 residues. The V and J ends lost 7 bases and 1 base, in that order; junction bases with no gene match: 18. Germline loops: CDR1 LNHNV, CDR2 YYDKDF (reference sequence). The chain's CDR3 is CATTLAGKGPGGSGANVLTF. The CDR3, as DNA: TGTGCCACCACCTTAGCGGGAAAAGGACCGGGAGGATCTGGGGCCAACGTCCTGACTTTC. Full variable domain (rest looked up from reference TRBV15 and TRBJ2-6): DAMVIQNPRYQVTQFGKPVTLSCSQTLNHNVMYWYQQKSSQAPKLLFHYYDKDFNNEADTPDNFQSRRPNTSFCFLDIRSPGLGDTAMYLCATTLAGKGPGGSGANVLTFGAGSRLTVL.

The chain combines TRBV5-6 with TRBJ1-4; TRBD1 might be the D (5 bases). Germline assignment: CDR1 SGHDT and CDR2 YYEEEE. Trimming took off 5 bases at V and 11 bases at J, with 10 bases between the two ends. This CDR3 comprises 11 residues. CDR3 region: CASRRGGKLFF. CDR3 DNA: TGTGCCAGCAGGAGGGGAGGGAAACTGTTTTTT.

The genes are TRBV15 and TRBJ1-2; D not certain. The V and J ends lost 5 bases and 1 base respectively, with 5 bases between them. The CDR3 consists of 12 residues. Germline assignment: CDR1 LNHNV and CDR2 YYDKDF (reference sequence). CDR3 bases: TGTGCCACCAGCGAGATTAACTATGGCTACACCTTC. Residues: CATSEINYGYTF. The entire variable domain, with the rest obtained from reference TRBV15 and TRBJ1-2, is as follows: DAMVIQNPRYQVTQFGKPVTLSCSQTLNHNVMYWYQQKSSQAPKLLFHYYDKDFNNEADTPDNFQSRRPNTSFCFLDIRSPGLGDTAMYLCATSEINYGYTFGSGTRLTVV.

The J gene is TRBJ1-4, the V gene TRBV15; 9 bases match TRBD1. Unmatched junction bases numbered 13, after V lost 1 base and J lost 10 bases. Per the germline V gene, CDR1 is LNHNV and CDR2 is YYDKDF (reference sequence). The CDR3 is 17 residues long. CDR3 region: CATSRARATGGRRKLFF. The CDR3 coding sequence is TGTGCCACCAGCAGAGCCCGGGCGACAGGGGGGAGGAGAAAACTGTTTTTT.

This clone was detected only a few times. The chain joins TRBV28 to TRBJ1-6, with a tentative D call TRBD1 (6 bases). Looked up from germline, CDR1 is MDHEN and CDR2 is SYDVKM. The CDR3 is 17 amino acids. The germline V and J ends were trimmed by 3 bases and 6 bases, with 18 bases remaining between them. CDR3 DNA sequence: TGTGCCAGCAGTTTTTCCCAGGGGTCGGTGATTAATTCACCCCTCCACTTT. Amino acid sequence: CASSFSQGSVINSPLHF.

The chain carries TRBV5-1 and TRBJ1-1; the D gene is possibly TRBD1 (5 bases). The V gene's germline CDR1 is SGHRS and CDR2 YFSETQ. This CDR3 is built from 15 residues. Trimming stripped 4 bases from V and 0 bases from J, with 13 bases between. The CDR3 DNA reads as TGCGCCAGCAGCCCCGGCGGAGGGGTGAACACTGAAGCTTTCTTT. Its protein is CASSPGGGVNTEAFF. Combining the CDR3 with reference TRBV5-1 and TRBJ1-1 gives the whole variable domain KAGVTQTPRYLIKTRGQQVTLSCSPISGHRSVSWYQQTPGQGLQFLFEYFSETQRNKGNFPGRFSGRQFSNSRSEMNVSTLELGDSALYLCASSPGGGVNTEAFFGQGTRLTVV.

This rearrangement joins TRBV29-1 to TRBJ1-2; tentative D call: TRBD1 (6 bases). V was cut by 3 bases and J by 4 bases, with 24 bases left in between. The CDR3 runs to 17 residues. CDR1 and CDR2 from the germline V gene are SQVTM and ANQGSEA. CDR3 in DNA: TGCAGCGTTGACCCACGCACTCGGGACACAACAGGCTATGGCTACACCTTC. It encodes CSVDPRTRDTTGYGYTF.

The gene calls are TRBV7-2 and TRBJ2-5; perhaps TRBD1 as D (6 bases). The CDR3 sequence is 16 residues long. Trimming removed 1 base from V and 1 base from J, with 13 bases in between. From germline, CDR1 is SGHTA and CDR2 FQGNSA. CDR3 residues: CASSLVSGGPQETQYF. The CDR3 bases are TGTGCCAGCAGCTTAGTGAGTGGGGGCCCCCAAGAGACCCAGTACTTC.

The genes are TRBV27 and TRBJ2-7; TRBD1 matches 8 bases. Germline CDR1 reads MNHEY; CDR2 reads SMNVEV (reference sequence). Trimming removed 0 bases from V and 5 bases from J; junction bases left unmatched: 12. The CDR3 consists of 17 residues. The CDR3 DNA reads TGTGCCAGCAGTTTATCCGGACGACAGGGGTTATTTCACGAGCAGTACTTC. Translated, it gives CASSLSGRQGLFHEQYF.

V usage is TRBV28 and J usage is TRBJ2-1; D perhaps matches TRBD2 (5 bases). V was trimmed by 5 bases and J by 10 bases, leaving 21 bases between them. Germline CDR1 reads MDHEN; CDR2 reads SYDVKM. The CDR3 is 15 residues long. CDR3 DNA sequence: TGTGCCAGCAGTCCCCGACTACCGGGTGTACGGGAGCAGTTCTTC. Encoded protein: CASSPRLPGVREQFF.

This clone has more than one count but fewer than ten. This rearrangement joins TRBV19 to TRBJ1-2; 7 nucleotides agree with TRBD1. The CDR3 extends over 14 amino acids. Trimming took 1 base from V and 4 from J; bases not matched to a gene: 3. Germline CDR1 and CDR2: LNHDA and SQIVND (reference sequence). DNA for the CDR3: TGTGCCAGTAGTATAGGTACAGGGGCCTATGGCTACACCTTC. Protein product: CASSIGTGAYGYTF.

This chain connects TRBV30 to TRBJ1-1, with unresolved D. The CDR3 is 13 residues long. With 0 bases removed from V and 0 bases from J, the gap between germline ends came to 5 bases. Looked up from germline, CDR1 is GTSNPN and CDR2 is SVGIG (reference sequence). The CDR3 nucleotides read TGTGCCTGGAGTGTATCGGTGAACACTGAAGCTTTCTTT. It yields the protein CAWSVSVNTEAFF.

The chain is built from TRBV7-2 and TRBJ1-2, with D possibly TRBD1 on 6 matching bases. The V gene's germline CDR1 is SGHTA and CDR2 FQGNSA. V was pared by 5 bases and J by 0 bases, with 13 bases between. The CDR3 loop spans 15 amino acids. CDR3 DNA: TGTGCCAGCAGCGCCCCGGACAGACCTAACTATGGCTACACCTTC. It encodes CASSAPDRPNYGYTF.

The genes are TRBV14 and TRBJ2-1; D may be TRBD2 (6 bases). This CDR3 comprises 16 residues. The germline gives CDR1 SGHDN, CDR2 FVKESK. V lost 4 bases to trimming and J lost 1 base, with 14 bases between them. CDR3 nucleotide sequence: TGTGCCAGCAGCCTCAGACTAGTCCGTTCCTACAATGAGCAGTTCTTC. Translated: CASSLRLVRSYNEQFF.

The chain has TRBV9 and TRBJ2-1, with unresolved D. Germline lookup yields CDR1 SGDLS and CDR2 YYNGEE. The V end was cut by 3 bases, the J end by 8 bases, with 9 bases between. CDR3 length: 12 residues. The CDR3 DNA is TGTGCCAGCAGCGCCGGGTGGGATGAGCAGTTCTTC. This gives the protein CASSAGWDEQFF.

The CDR3: CASSLVQGRNEKLFF. CDR3 DNA: TGTGCCAGCAGTTTAGTACAGGGGCGAAATGAAAAACTGTTTTTT. The genes are TRBV27 and TRBJ1-4; TRBD1 matches at 7 bases. Germline V gene lookup returns CDR1 MNHEY and CDR2 SMNVEV (reference sequence). J was trimmed by 5 bases and V by 2 bases; bases with no gene match: 5. The CDR3 spans 15 residues. Full variable domain (missing parts from reference TRBV27 and TRBJ1-4): EAQVTQNPRYLITVTGKKLTVTCSQNMNHEYMSWYRQDPGLGLRQIYYSMNVEVTDKGDVPEGYKVSRKEKRNFPLILESPSPNQTSLYFCASSLVQGRNEKLFFGSGTQLSVL.

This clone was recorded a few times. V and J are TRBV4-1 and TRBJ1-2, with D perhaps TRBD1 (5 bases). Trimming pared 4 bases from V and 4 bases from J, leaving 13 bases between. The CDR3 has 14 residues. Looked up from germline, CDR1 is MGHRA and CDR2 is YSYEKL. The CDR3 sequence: CASSPLGGLYGYTF. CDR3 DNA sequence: TGCGCCAGCAGCCCCCTGGGGGGACTCTATGGCTACACCTTC.

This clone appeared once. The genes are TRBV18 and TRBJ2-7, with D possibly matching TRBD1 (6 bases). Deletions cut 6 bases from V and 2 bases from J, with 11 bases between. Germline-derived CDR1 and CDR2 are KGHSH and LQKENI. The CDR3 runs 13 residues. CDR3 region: CASSQRDTYEQYV. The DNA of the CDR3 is TGTGCCAGCTCCCAACGGGACACCTACGAGCAGTACGTC.